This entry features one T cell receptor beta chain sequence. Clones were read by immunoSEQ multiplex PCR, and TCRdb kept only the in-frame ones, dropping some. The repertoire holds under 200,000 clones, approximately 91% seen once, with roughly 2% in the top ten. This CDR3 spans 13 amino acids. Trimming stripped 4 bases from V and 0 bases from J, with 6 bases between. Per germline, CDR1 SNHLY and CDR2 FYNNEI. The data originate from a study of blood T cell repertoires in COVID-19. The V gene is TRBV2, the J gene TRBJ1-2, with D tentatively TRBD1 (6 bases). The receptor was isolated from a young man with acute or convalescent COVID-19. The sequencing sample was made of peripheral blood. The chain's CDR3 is CASSGTANYGYTF. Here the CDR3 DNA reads TGTGCCAGCAGTGGGACAGCTAACTATGGCTACACCTTC. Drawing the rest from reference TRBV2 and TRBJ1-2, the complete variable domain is EPEVTQTPSHQVTQMGQEVILRCVPISNHLYFYWYRQILGQKVEFLVSFYNNEISEKSEIFDDQFSVERPDGSNFTLKIRSTKLEDSAMYFCASSGTANYGYTFGSGTRLTVV.